What follows is one TCR beta chain and its context. In the study's own analysis: Estimates of nucleated cell counts were drawn from the amplification of reference gene primers. Here immunoSEQ multiplex PCR was the method, and the copy in TCRdb shows in-frame clones only, minus some. Clone size and the V and J calls come from that table; the DNA yielded D and trimming. Among around 470,000 clones listed, 89% were seen once. This specimen belongs to a study of blood T cell repertoires in COVID-19. At the level of the study: PBMCs, B-cell-depleted T cells, or T cells provided the cDNA or gDNA that made up the material.

The CDR3 has 12 residues. The clonotype originates from a man aged 18 to 30 with COVID-19, enrolled during active disease. This chain joins TRBV21-1 and TRBJ1-2; the listed D gene, TRBD1, was not tested against the DNA. TRBV21-1 constitutes a pseudogene. Sample: peripheral blood. CDR3 sequence reads: CASNHRANGYTF. The CDR3 bases are TGTGCCAGCAACCACAGGGCCAATGGCTACACCTTC.